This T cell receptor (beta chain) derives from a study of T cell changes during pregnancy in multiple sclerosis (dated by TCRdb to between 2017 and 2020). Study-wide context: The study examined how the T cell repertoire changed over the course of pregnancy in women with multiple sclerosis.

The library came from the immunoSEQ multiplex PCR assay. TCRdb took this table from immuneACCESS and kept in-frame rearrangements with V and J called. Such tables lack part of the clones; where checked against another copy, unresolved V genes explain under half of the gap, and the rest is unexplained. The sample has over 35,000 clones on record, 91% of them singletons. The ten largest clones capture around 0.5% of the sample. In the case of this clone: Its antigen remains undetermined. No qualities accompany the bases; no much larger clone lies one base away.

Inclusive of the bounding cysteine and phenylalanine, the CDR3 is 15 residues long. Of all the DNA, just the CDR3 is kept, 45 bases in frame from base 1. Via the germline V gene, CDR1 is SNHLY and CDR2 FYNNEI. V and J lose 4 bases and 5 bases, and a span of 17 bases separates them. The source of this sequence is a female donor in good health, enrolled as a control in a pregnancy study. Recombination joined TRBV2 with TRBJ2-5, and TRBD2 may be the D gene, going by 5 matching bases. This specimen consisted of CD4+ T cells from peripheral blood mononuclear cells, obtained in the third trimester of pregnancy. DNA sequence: TGTGCCAGCAGTGCTTCCAAAACCCGAGGGGAGACCCAGTACTTC. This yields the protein CASSASKTRGETQYF.